The 8 T cell receptor beta chains below come from one sample, sequenced in a study of technical replicates of blood from a few donors. TCRdb keeps only in-frame clones here, not all; method: immunoSEQ multiplex PCR. The sample lists tens of thousands of clones, roughly 94% occurring once. Sample: T cells isolated from PBMCs. Receptor source: a human donor in good health.

The chain couples TRBV29-1 to TRBJ2-1, with 9 bases matching TRBD1. CDR1 and CDR2 from the germline V gene are SQVTM and ANQGSEA. Trimming took 7 bases from V and 8 from J; bases not matched to a gene: 12. The CDR3 has 14 amino acids. CDR3 protein: CSAPPGQGIDEQFF. CDR3 bases: TGCAGCGCTCCGCCGGGACAGGGAATCGATGAGCAGTTCTTC.

The chain uses TRBV19 and TRBJ2-2; unclear D gene. V lost 10 bases, J lost 7 bases, and 19 bases lay in between. The CDR3 length is 14 residues. Per the germline V gene, CDR1 is LNHDA and CDR2 is SQIVND (reference sequence). CDR3: CATKYREFGGELFF. The CDR3 DNA reads as TGTGCCACAAAATACAGAGAGTTTGGCGGGGAGCTGTTTTTT. Drawing the rest from reference TRBV19 and TRBJ2-2, the complete variable domain is DGGITQSPKYLFRKEGQNVTLSCEQNLNHDAMYWYRQDPGQGLRLIYYSQIVNDFQKGDIAEGYSVSREKKESFPLTVTSAQKNPTAFYLCATKYREFGGELFFGEGSRLTVL.

The chain joins TRBV6-1 to TRBJ2-1; TRBD1 might be the D (5 bases). There are 13 residues in the CDR3. Per germline, CDR1 MNHNS and CDR2 SASEGT. Trimming shortened V by 6 bases and J by 5 bases, and 11 bases separated the two germline ends. In DNA, the CDR3 is TGTGCCAGCAGCCTGACAGATGACAATGAGCAGTTCTTC. This encodes CASSLTDDNEQFF.

J is TRBJ2-5 and V is TRBV30; TRBD2 aligns across 7 bases. This CDR3 spans 15 amino acids. Germline V gene data show CDR1 as GTSNPN and CDR2 as SVGIG (reference sequence). V lost 2 bases, J lost 5 bases, and 11 bases stayed unmatched. CDR3 region: CAWSRREGLRETQYF. The CDR3 nucleotides read TGTGCCTGGAGTAGGAGGGAGGGCCTACGGGAGACCCAGTACTTC.

The chain carries TRBV19 and TRBJ2-1, with TRBD2 identical over 9 bases. The germline CDR1 and CDR2 sequences are LNHDA and SQIVND (reference sequence). CDR3 length equals 15 residues. Trimming took 4 bases from V and 7 from J; bases not matched to a gene: 8. The CDR3 region is CASSKAGGWGNEQFF. The CDR3 DNA is TGTGCCAGTAGTAAAGCGGGAGGTTGGGGAAATGAGCAGTTCTTC.

J is TRBJ2-5 and V is TRBV9, with 10 bases aligning to TRBD1. V shed 3 bases and J 5 bases; nucleotides not matched to a gene: 7. This CDR3 region has 15 residues. Germline V lookup: CDR1 SGDLS, CDR2 YYNGEE. This CDR3 is CASSETGGVTETQYF. DNA for the CDR3: TGTGCCAGCAGCGAGACAGGGGGCGTCACGGAGACCCAGTACTTC.

The DNA of the CDR3 is TGTGCCAGCAGCCTGACAGACCGCCAATTAATTATCGCTGAAGCTTTCTTT. This gives the protein CASSLTDRQLIIAEAFF. The chain uses TRBV5-8 and TRBJ1-1; the D gene is possibly TRBD1 (5 bases). Trimming left V 4 bases short and J 6 bases short, with 25 bases between. The germline gives CDR1 SGHTS, CDR2 YDEGEE. The CDR3 consists of 17 residues.

The chain has TRBV6-6 and TRBJ2-5, with 10 bases matching TRBD1. J lost 4 bases, V lost 4 bases, and 6 bases had no gene match. This CDR3 is 15 amino acids long. Germline values: CDR1 MNHNY, CDR2 SVGAGI (reference sequence). The CDR3 region is CASSSPDRGRETQYF. As DNA, the CDR3 is TGTGCCAGCAGTTCCCCGGACAGGGGGAGAGAGACCCAGTACTTC.